The 18 T cell receptor beta chains presented below share a single source sample, sequenced in a study of blood T cell repertoires in COVID-19. Here immunoSEQ multiplex PCR was the method, and the copy in TCRdb shows in-frame clones only, minus some. The sample shows about 150,000 clones, around 87% of them seen only once. The specimen sequenced was peripheral blood. These receptor sequences come from a woman of 80 years or more with COVID-19, enrolled during active disease.

The chain joins TRBV27 to TRBJ1-6; tentative D call: TRBD1 (6 bases). From germline, CDR1 is MNHEY and CDR2 SMNVEV (reference sequence). V lost 6 bases, J lost 1 base, and 16 bases lay in between. CDR3 length: 17 amino acids. The CDR3 spells CASSHNRAGSYNSPLHF. Here the CDR3 DNA reads TGTGCCAGCAGCCATAACAGGGCAGGGTCCTATAATTCACCCCTCCACTTT.

The chain couples TRBV4-3 to TRBJ1-4; no clear D gene. V gave up 5 bases and J gave up 7 bases, with 8 bases separating them. The CDR3 contains 12 residues. Germline CDR1 and CDR2: LGHNA and YSLEER. In DNA, the CDR3 is TGCGCCAGCAGCAACACGGGTGAAAAACTGTTTTTT. Its translation: CASSNTGEKLFF.

The gene calls are TRBV3-1 (or the pseudogene TRBV3-2) and TRBJ1-5, with TRBD1 matching 7 bases. After removal of 1 base from V and 4 bases from J, the junction contained 1 base not matched to a gene. Germline V lookup: CDR1 LGHDT, CDR2 YNNKEL (reference sequence). This CDR3 region has 14 residues. The CDR3 region is CASSQATGNQPQHF. CDR3 DNA sequence: TGTGCCAGCAGCCAAGCGACAGGGAATCAGCCCCAGCATTTT.

This chain links TRBV6-2 or TRBV6-3 with TRBJ2-7; 12 bases match TRBD1. Germline V CDR1 and CDR2: MNHEY, SVGEGT. V trimming: 5 bases; J trimming: 6 bases; junction bases outside the gene matches: 5. The CDR3 totals 14 residues. CDR3 residues: CASSDGTGGREQYF. Here the CDR3 DNA reads TGTGCCAGCAGTGACGGGACAGGGGGCCGCGAGCAGTACTTC.

This chain's CDR3 is CASSFVGDNQPQHF. The CDR3 DNA follows: TGTGCCAGCAGTTTCGTGGGAGACAATCAGCCCCAGCATTTT. The rearrangement joins TRBV28 to TRBJ1-5; no clear D. CDR1 is MDHEN and CDR2 is SYDVKM in the germline V gene. The V end was cut by 3 bases, the J end by 3 bases, with 9 bases between. The CDR3 is made up of 14 amino acids.

Only one count was recorded for this clone. The J gene is TRBJ2-5, the V gene TRBV6-5; a weak D match, TRBD2 (6 bases). The germline CDR1 and CDR2 sequences are MNHEY and SVGAGI. V was trimmed by 4 bases and J by 5 bases, leaving 14 bases between them. The CDR3 runs to 14 residues. The CDR3 region is CASSLRDGGETQYF. The CDR3 nucleotides read TGTGCCAGCAGTTTGCGGGACGGAGGGGAGACCCAGTACTTC.

The V and J genes are TRBV5-8 and TRBJ2-3; 7 bases are a match to TRBD2. This CDR3 spans 15 amino acids. V lost 0 bases to trimming and J lost 3 bases; unmatched junction nucleotides: 4. CDR1 and CDR2 (germline): SGHTS, YDEGEE. Here the CDR3 DNA reads TGTGCCAGCAGCTTGGCGGGGGGAGGAACAGATACGCAGTATTTT. Its protein product is CASSLAGGGTDTQYF.

This chain links TRBV2 with TRBJ1-2, with D possibly being TRBD1 (5 bases). Trimming left V 7 bases short and J 2 bases short, with 20 bases between. Germline CDR1 and CDR2: SNHLY and FYNNEI. CDR3 length equals 16 residues. This CDR3 reads CASTKTMTEFNYGYTF. CDR3 coding DNA: TGTGCCAGCACCAAAACAATGACAGAATTCAACTATGGCTACACCTTC.

This clone was seen just once. The chain links TRBV24-1 to TRBJ1-3; perhaps TRBD1 as D (5 bases). Germline lookup yields CDR1 KGHDR and CDR2 SFDVKD. The CDR3 consists of 14 residues. V lost 9 bases and J 4 bases, leaving 15 bases between the germline ends. The DNA of the CDR3 is TGTGCCACCCAAGCTGCAGGGTCCGGAAACACCATATATTTT. This encodes CATQAAGSGNTIYF.

V gene TRBV18 combines with J gene TRBJ1-4, with D unresolved. Trimming left V 6 bases short and J 0 bases short, with 8 bases between. Germline-derived CDR1 and CDR2 are KGHSH and LQKENI. This CDR3 spans 14 amino acids. CDR3 sequence: CASSVGATNEKLFF. The CDR3 DNA sequence: TGTGCCAGCTCCGTCGGTGCAACTAATGAAAAACTGTTTTTT.

This chain's CDR3 is CAGKIEGASGANVLTF. The CDR3 DNA follows: TGTGCCGGCAAAATCGAAGGGGCCTCTGGGGCCAACGTCCTGACTTTC. V is TRBV24-1 and J is TRBJ2-6, with a tentative D call TRBD1 (5 bases). The ends were cut back, 12 bases at V and 0 bases at J, with 17 bases in the middle. Germline V CDR1 and CDR2: KGHDR, SFDVKD. CDR3 length: 16 residues.

The chain couples TRBV14 to TRBJ1-1, with 8 bases fitting TRBD1. This CDR3 has 15 amino acids. Germline V gene sequence: CDR1 SGHDN, CDR2 FVKESK. The CDR3 sequence is CVLRGRMGRWGEAFF. As DNA, the CDR3 is TGTGTACTCAGGGGGCGGATGGGAAGATGGGGTGAAGCTTTCTTT.

This clone was detected only once. The chain links TRBV30 to TRBJ2-4, with D possibly TRBD2 on 5 matching bases. The CDR3 is 14 amino acids. The V and J ends lost 0 bases and 2 bases respectively, with 8 bases between them. CDR1 and CDR2 from the germline V gene are GTSNPN and SVGIG (reference sequence). Here the CDR3 DNA reads TGTGCCTGGAGTGTAGAGCGGTCCAAAAACATTCAGTACTTC. This encodes CAWSVERSKNIQYF.

CDR3 DNA: TGCGCCAGCAGCCAAGACAGCGATCAGCCCCAGCATTTT. It specifies CASSQDSDQPQHF. V usage is TRBV4-3 and J usage is TRBJ1-5; D is undetermined. The germline V and J ends were trimmed by 0 bases and 5 bases, with 5 bases remaining between them. This CDR3 comprises 13 residues. From germline, CDR1 is LGHNA and CDR2 YSLEER.

The chain carries TRBV7-2 and TRBJ2-4; 9 nucleotides agree with TRBD1. This CDR3 region has 19 residues. J gave up 3 bases and V 4 bases, and 16 bases lay outside the gene matches. The V gene's germline CDR1 is SGHTA and CDR2 FQGNSA. For the CDR3, the DNA is TGTGCCAGCAGCTCCCCCGGGACAGGGTGGGGAAGTAGCAAAAACATTCAGTACTTC. Its protein product is CASSSPGTGWGSSKNIQYF.

The rearrangement uses TRBV18 and TRBJ1-1; D call uncertain. Germline CDR1 is KGHSH and CDR2 is LQKENI. V gave up 1 base and J gave up 5 bases, with 17 bases separating them. CDR3 length: 16 residues. Here the CDR3 reads CASSPLEGQANTEAFF. As DNA, the CDR3 is TGTGCCAGCTCACCACTCGAGGGTCAGGCGAATACTGAAGCTTTCTTT.

V is TRBV6-2 or TRBV6-3 and J is TRBJ1-1; TRBD1 aligns across 7 bases. The CDR3 spans 14 residues. Germline V lookup: CDR1 MNHEY, CDR2 SVGEGT. The V gene end was trimmed by 2 bases and the J gene end by 8 bases; junction bases not matched to a gene: 8. CDR3 DNA sequence: TGTGCCAGCAGTTACGACAGGGCTGATATGGAAGCTTTCTTT. Translated: CASSYDRADMEAFF.

This clone was seen a handful of times. The chain couples TRBV7-6 to TRBJ2-7; 11 bases align to TRBD1. Germline lookup yields CDR1 SGHVS and CDR2 FNYEAQ. The CDR3 sequence is 15 residues long. The trim removed 1 base at V and 7 bases at J, leaving 6 bases unmatched. This chain's CDR3 is CASSLEDRGRGEQYF. The CDR3 coding sequence is TGTGCCAGCAGCTTAGAGGACAGGGGGCGAGGGGAGCAGTACTTC. Filled out from reference TRBV7-6 and TRBJ2-7, the complete variable domain reads GAGVSQSPRYKVTKRGQDVALRCDPISGHVSLYWYRQALGQGPEFLTYFNYEAQQDKSGLPNDRFSAERPEGSISTLTIQRTEQRDSAMYRCASSLEDRGRGEQYFGPGTRLTVT.